This is a list of T cell receptor beta chains from one sample in a study of breast tumors, draining lymph nodes, adjacent tissues. TCRdb re-called the multiplex PCR reads through MiXCR, storing one row per CDR3 protein. The profile shows 140,000 or so distinct CDR3 sequences, approximately 30% of them singletons. Sequencing input: axillary lymph node tissue. The receptors originated from a female donor with breast cancer. Some clones in this sample may be carry-over from other donors' samples. CDR3s include the opening cysteine and the closing phenylalanine or tryptophan. D genes are given only for firm matches. The size entry is marked missing in some rows and otherwise reads once, few, many or a size class.

D	V	J	size	CDR3	DNA
-	TRBV29-1	TRBJ2-1	-	CSSASGPTGIGGEQFF	TGCAGCAGTGCTAGTGGACCGACAGGGATCGGGGGTGAGCAGTTCTTC
TRBD1	TRBV6-6	TRBJ1-2	many	CASSRGQGYGYTF	TGTGCCAGCAGTCGGGGACAGGGTTATGGCTACACCTTC
TRBD1	TRBV7-3	TRBJ2-6	-	CASSPRDRSYSGANVLTF	TGTGCCAGCAGCCCGCGGGACAGGTCGTACTCTGGGGCCAACGTCCTGACTTTC
TRBD2	TRBV9	TRBJ2-3	many	CASSLLAGGPGTQYF	TGTGCCAGCAGCTTACTAGCGGGGGGGCCAGGTACGCAGTATTTT
-	TRBV11-2	TRBJ2-5	-	CASSFYICSARGAETQYF	-
TRBD2	TRBV5-1	TRBJ2-7	many	CASRVSGGTYEQYF	TGCGCCAGCAGGGTTAGCGGGGGAACCTACGAGCAGTACTTC
TRBD1	TRBV28	TRBJ2-1	-	CVSARDRPNEQFF	TGTGTCAGCGCCCGGGACAGACCCAATGAGCAGTTCTTC
-	TRBV11-2	TRBJ2-1	many	CASSLDIVNNEQFF	TGTGCCAGCAGCTTAGATATCGTCAACAATGAGCAGTTCTTC
TRBD1	TRBV2	TRBJ1-2	-	CASRPAGRQGDYGYTF	TGTGCCAGCAGGCCCGCCGGTCGTCAGGGGGACTATGGCTACACCTTC
-	TRBV5-1	TRBJ2-1	many	CASSFQALNNEQFF	TGCGCCAGCAGCTTTCAGGCGTTGAACAATGAGCAGTTCTTC
-	TRBV24-1	TRBJ2-3	-	CATSDLADTQYF	TGTGCCACCAGTGACCTAGCAGATACGCAGTATTTT
-	TRBV7-3	TRBJ2-2	-	CASSLLRAGELFF	TGTGCCAGCAGCCTACTCAGGGCGGGGGAGCTGTTTTTT
-	TRBV19	TRBJ1-1	-	CASRPVTGNTEAFF	TGTGCCAGTAGACCGGTGACAGGGAACACTGAAGCTTTCTTT
-	TRBV3-2	TRBJ2-3	many	CASSQNAGTPTDTQYF	TGTGCCAGCAGCCAGAACGCCGGGACCCCAACAGATACGCAGTATTTT
-	TRBV2	TRBJ1-4	many	CASRTGDEKLFF	TGTGCCAGCAGGACGGGCGATGAAAAACTGTTTTTT
-	TRBV4-2	TRBJ2-5	many	CASSQVWQKAETQYF	TGTGCCAGCAGCCAAGTTTGGCAGAAAGCGGAGACCCAGTACTTC
-	TRBV20-1	TRBJ2-7	many	CSARSSPYEQYF	TGCAGTGCTAGGAGTTCGCCCTACGAGCAGTACTTC
TRBD1	TRBV6-6	TRBJ2-5	many	CAAKDREQETQYF	TGTGCCGCTAAGGACAGGGAACAAGAGACCCAGTACTTC
-	TRBV7-8	TRBJ1-1	-	CASSLGENTEAFF	TGTGCCAGCAGCTTAGGAGAGAACACTGAAGCTTTCTTT
-	TRBV2	TRBJ1-2	-	CASSEQGQGGYTF	TGTGCCAGCAGTGAACAGGGCCAGGGGGGCTACACCTTC
-	TRBV7-6	TRBJ2-2	many	CASSFLGQNTGELFF	TGTGCCAGCAGCTTTCTGGGTCAGAACACCGGGGAGCTGTTTTTT
-	TRBV3-1	TRBJ2-1	-	CASSRWTGREGNEQFF	TGCGCCAGCAGCCGTTGGACAGGGAGGGAGGGCAATGAGCAGTTCTTC
-	TRBV20-1	TRBJ1-5	-	CSARDELSNQPQHF	TGCAGTGCCAGGGACGAGCTTAGCAACCAGCCCCAGCATTTT
-	TRBV5-5	TRBJ2-3	many	CASSLVPSVSDTQYF	TGTGCCAGCAGCTTGGTACCTAGCGTATCAGATACGCAGTATTTT
-	TRBV5-1	TRBJ1-3	-	CASSLGDSTSGNTIYF	TGCGCCAGCAGCTTGGGGGACTCCACCTCCGGAAACACCATATATTTT
TRBD1	TRBV7-8	TRBJ1-2	many	CASSRVPGQALGYGYTF	TGTGCCAGCAGCCGTGTCCCGGGACAGGCCCTCGGCTATGGCTACACCTTC
TRBD1	TRBV6-5	TRBJ1-5	-	CASSPTGTGNQPQRF	TGTGCCAGCAGTCCGACCGGGACAGGAAATCAGCCCCAGCGTTTT
-	TRBV6-2/TRBV6-3	TRBJ1-4	many	CASSSPFWATNEKLFF	TGTGCCAGCAGTTCCCCTTTCTGGGCAACTAATGAAAAACTGTTTTTT
-	TRBV6-2/TRBV6-3	TRBJ2-3	once	CASSATDTQYF	TGTGCCAGCTCCGCGACAGATACGCAGTATTTT
TRBD1	TRBV3-1	TRBJ2-7	many	CASSQGWTGGASYEQYF	TGTGCCAGCAGCCAAGGATGGACAGGGGGCGCGTCCTACGAGCAGTACTTC